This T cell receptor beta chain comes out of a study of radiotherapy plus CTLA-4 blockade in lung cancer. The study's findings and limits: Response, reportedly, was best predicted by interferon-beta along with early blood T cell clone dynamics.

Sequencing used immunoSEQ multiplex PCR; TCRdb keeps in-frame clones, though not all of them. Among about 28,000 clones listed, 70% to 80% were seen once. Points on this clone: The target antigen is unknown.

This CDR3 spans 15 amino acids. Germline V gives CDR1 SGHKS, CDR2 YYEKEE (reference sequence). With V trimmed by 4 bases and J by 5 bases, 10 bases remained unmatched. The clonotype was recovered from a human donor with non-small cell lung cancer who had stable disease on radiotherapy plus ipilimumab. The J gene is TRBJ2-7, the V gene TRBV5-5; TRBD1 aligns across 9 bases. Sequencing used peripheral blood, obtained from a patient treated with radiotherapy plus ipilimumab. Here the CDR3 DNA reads TGTGCCAGCAGCCCCGGACAGGGGTTTATCAACGAGCAGTACTTC. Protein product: CASSPGQGFINEQYF.